This T cell receptor beta chain was recovered during a study of vaccination effects on CD4 cells after COVID-19. Worth noting for this clone: Its antigen is unknown.

The study, taken as a whole, reports: Late post-vaccination, clones induced by infection and those induced by vaccine underwent marked clonal contraction.

The V gene lost 0 bases and the J gene lost 3 bases, with 8 bases spanning the gap. This CDR3 comprises 14 residues. The germline V gene encodes CDR1 LGHDT and CDR2 YNNKEL (reference sequence). This table comes from immunoSEQ multiplex PCR, and its TCRdb copy is limited to in-frame clones, with some not included. The sample gives approximately 9,800 clones, around 76% of which show up once; 10% to 12% is in the top ten. Cells that had been cultured for less than eleven days were the source of isolated CD4+ T cells. As their vaccination, participants received two doses of either BNT162b2 or mRNA-1273.

The receptor comes from a human donor who received a COVID-19 vaccine. The sample consisted of CD4+ T cells from PBMCs cultured without peptide, taken after COVID-19 vaccination. The chain is built from TRBV3-1 (or the pseudogene TRBV3-2) and TRBJ1-1; TRBD1 is a possible D gene (5 bases). The chain's CDR3 is CASSQERGHTEAFF. DNA for the CDR3: TGTGCCAGCAGCCAAGAACGGGGACACACTGAAGCTTTCTTT.